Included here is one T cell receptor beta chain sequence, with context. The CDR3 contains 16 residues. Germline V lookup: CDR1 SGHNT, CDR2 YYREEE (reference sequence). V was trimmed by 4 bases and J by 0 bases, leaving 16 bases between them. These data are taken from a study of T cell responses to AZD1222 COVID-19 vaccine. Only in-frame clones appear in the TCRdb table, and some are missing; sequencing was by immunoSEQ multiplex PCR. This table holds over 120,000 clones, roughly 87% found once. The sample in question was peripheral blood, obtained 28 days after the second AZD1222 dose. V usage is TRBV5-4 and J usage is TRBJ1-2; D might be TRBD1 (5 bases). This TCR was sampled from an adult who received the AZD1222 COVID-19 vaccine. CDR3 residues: CASSPRYRSANYGYTF. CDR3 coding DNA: TGTGCCAGCAGCCCCCGCTACAGGTCAGCTAACTATGGCTACACCTTC.